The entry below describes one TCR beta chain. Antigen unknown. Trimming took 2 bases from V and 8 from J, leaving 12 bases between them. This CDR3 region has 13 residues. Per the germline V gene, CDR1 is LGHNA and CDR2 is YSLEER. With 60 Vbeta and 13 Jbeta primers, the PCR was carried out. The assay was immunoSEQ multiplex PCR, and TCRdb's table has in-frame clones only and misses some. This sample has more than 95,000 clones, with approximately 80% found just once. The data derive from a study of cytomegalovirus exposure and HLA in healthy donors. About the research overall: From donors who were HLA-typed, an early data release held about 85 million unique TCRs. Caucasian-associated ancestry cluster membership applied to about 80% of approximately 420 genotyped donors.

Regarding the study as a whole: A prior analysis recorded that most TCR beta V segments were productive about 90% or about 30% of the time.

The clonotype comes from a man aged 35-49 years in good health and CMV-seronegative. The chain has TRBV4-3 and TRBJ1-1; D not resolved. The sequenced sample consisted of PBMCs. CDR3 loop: CASSQLPAGEAFF. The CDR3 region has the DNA TGCGCCAGCAGCCAACTCCCGGCGGGGGAAGCTTTCTTT.